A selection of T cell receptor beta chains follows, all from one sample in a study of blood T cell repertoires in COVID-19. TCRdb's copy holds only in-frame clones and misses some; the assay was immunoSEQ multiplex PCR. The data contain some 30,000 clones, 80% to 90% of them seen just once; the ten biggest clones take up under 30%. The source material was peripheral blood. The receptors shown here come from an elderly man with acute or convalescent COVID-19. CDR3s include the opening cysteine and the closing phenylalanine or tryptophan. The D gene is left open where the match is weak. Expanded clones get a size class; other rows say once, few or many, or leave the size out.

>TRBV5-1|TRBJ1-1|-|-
TGCGCCAGCAGCTTGGTCTTGAACACTGAAGCTTTCTTT
CASSLVLNTEAFF
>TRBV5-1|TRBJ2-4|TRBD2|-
TGCGCCAGCAGCTTCACCACAATTCGGTCTAGCGGGGTTCGGTACTTC
CASSFTTIRSSGVRYF
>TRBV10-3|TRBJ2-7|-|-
TGTGCCATCAAAAACAGGGAGAGGTCCTACGAGCAGTACTTC
CAIKNRERSYEQYF
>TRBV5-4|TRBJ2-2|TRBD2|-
TGTGCCAGCAGCGGGGGACTAGCGGGAGGGCCGGACACCGGGGAGCTGTTTTTT
CASSGGLAGGPDTGELFF
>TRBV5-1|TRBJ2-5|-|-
TGCGCCAGCAGCCTTACAGGGTCATCGGGGGAGACCCAGTACTTC
CASSLTGSSGETQYF
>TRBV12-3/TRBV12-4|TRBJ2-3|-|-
TGTGCCAGCAGCCCCCAGGGGGATACGCAGTATTTT
CASSPQGDTQYF
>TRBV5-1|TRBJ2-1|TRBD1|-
TGCGCCAGCAGCAAGGGCGGGGGACAGGGTATGAATGAGCAGTTCTTC
CASSKGGGQGMNEQFF
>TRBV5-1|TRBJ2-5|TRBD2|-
TGCGCCAGCAGCTTTGAGGCGGGAGGGCCTGAGACCCAGTACTTC
CASSFEAGGPETQYF
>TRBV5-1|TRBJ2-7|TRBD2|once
TGCGCCAGCAGCTTAACTAGCGGGCCATCCTACGAGCAGTACTTC
CASSLTSGPSYEQYF
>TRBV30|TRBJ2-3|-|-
TGTGCCTGGAGTGTACGAGGAGAGACGACAGATACGCAGTATTTT
CAWSVRGETTDTQYF
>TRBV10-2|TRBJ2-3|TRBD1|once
TGCGCCAGCAGTCTGTGGGGACAGGGCGTTGAAAGGCAACACACAGATACGCAGTATTTT
CASSLWGQGVERQHTDTQYF
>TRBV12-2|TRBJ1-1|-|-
TGTGCAAGTCGCAAAACCGCCAATCAGGGGGCCACTGAAGCTTTCTTT
CASRKTANQGATEAFF
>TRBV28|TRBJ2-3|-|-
TGTGCCAGCAGTCCCCCCTCTCTAAATACGCAGTATTTT
CASSPPSLNTQYF
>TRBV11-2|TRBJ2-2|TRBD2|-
TGTGCCAGCAGCTTGAAGGGGCTAGCGGGAGGTCCCGGGGAGCTGTTTTTT
CASSLKGLAGGPGELFF
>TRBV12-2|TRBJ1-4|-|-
TGTGCAAGTCGCTTAGCCGGGGACAGGGAACAGGAGTCTGCAACTAATGAAAAACTGTTTTTT
CASRLAGDREQESATNEKLFF
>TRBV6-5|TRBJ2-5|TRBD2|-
TGTGCCAGCAGCGATCCGGGACTAGCGGGAGTGACCCAGTACTTC
CASSDPGLAGVTQYF
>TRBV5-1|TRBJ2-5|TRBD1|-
TGCGCCAGCAGCAGAAGGACAGGACGGCAAGAGACCCAGTACTTC
CASSRRTGRQETQYF
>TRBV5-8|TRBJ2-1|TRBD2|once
TGTGCCACCTCACGTCGGACTAGCGGTTACAATGAGCAGTTCTTC
CATSRRTSGYNEQFF
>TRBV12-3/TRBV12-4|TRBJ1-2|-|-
TGTGCCAGCAGTTTGATGAGAGGGTTTGGCTACACCTTC
CASSLMRGFGYTF
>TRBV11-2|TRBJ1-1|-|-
TGTGCCAGCAGCGAACAGCGGGGGACTGAAGCTTTCTTT
CASSEQRGTEAFF
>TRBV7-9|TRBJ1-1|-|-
TGTGCCAGCAGCTTGGCTCGCGGAGGGTACACTGAAGCTTTCTTT
CASSLARGGYTEAFF
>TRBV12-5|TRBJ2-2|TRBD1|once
TGTGCTAGTGGTATCAGGGGGCCCGACACCGGGGAGCTGTTTTTT
CASGIRGPDTGELFF
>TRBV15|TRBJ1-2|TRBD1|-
TGTGCCACCAGCAGAGTAAATCCTGGACAGGGGGCCGGCTATGGCTACACCTTC
CATSRVNPGQGAGYGYTF
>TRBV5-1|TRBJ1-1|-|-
TGCGCCAGCAGCTTGTACAGGAACACTGAAGCTTTCTTT
CASSLYRNTEAFF
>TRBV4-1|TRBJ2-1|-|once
TGCGCCAGCAGCCAAGGGCCGGCGGGGTCCAATGAGCAGTTCTTC
CASSQGPAGSNEQFF
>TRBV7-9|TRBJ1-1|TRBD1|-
TGTGCCAGCAGCTTAGAGCGGACAGGCCCAGCTTTCTTT
CASSLERTGPAFF
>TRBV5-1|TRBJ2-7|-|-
TGCGCCAGCAGCTTGGAGGGCAGGGGAACGGAGCAGTACTTC
CASSLEGRGTEQYF
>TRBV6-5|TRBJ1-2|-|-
TGTGCCAGCAGCCGGGGGGGGAACTATGGCTACACCTTC
CASSRGGNYGYTF
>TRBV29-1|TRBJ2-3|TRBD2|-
TGCAGCGTTGATTTTACTAGCGGTACAGATACGCAGTATTTT
CSVDFTSGTDTQYF
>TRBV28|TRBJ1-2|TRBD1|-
TGTGCCAGCAGGTCTGGACAGGGGCTCTATGGCTACACCTTC
CASRSGQGLYGYTF
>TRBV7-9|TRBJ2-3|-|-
TGTGCCAGCAGCCCCTCGCGGGGACAGAGCACAGATACGCAGTATTTT
CASSPSRGQSTDTQYF
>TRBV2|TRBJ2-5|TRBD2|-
TGTGCCAGCAGTGAGACTAGCGGGAGACTGGTGACCCAGTACTTC
CASSETSGRLVTQYF
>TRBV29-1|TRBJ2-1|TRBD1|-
TGCAGCGGTACAGGGGATAACTTGGATGAGCAGTTCTTC
CSGTGDNLDEQFF
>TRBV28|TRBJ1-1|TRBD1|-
TGTGCCAGCAGTTTAGGGGACAGGGTATCTGAAGCTTTCTTT
CASSLGDRVSEAFF
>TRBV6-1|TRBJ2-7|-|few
TGTGCCAGCAGTGAGCCCGGGTTCGAGCAGTACTTC
CASSEPGFEQYF
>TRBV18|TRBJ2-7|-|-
TGTGCCAGCTCACCCCTAGTGAGCTCCTACGAGCAGTACTTC
CASSPLVSSYEQYF
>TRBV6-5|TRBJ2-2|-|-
TGTGCCAGCACAGGACAGCTACCCAACACCGGGGAGCTGTTTTTT
CASTGQLPNTGELFF
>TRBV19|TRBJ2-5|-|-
TGTGCCAGTAGCCCGACTAGGTGGGAGACCCAGTACTTC
CASSPTRWETQYF
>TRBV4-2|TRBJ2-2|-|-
TGTGCCAGCAGCCAAGATCTTAGCGGAGGTGCCACCGGGGAGCTGTTTTTT
CASSQDLSGGATGELFF